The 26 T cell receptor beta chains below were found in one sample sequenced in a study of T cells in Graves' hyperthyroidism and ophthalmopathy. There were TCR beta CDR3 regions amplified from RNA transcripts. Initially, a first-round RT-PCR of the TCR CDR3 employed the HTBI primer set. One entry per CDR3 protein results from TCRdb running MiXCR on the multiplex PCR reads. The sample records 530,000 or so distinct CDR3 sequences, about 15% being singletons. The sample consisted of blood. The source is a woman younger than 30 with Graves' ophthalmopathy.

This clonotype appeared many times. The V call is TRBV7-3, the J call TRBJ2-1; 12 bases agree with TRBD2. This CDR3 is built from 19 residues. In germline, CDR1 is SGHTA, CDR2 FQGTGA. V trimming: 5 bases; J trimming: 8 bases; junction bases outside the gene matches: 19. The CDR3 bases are TGTGCCAGCAGCCCCCTTGAGGCTAGCGGGGGGGCCACTGACGATGAGCAGTTCTTC. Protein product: CASSPLEASGGATDDEQFF.

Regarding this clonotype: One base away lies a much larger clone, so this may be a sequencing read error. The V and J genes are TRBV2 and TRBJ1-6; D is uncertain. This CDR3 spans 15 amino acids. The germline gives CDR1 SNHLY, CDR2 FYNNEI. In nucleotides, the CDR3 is TGTGCCAGCAGTGAGAGTAACTCCTATAATTCACACCTCCACTTT. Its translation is CASSESNSYNSHLHF.

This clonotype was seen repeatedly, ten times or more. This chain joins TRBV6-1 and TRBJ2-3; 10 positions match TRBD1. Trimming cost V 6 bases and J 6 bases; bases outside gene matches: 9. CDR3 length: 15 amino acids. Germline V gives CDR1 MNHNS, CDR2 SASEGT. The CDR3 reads CASRGQGLILDTQYF. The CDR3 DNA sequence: TGTGCCAGCAGGGGACAGGGGTTGATTTTGGATACGCAGTATTTT.

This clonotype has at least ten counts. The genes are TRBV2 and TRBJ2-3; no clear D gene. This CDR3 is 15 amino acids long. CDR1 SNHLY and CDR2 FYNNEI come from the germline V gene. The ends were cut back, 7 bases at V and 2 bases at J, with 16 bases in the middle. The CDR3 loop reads CASTRDERFTDTQYF. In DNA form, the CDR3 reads TGTGCCAGCACCAGAGACGAGAGGTTCACAGATACGCAGTATTTT.

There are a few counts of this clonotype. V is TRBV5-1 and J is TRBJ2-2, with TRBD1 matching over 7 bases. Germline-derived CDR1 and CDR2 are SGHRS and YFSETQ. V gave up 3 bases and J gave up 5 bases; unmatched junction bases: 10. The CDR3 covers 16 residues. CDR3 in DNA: TGCGCCAGCAGCTCGATTAGGGGGCGTGAAACCGGGGAGCTGTTTTTT. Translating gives CASSSIRGRETGELFF.

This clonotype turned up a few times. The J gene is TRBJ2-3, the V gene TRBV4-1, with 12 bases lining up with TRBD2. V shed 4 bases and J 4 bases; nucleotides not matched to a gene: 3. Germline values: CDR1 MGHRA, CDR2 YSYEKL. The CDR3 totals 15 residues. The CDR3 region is CASSPGTSGSDTQYF. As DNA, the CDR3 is TGCGCCAGCAGCCCAGGGACTAGCGGGTCAGATACGCAGTATTTT.

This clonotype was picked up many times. In DNA form, the CDR3 reads TGTGCCAGCAGTTACCCCACCCGATGGGGCAGGGGGCGCGTATATGGAGCTTTCTTT. Its protein is CASSYPTRWGRGRVYGAFF. The V and J genes are TRBV6-2 or TRBV6-3 and TRBJ1-1, with 8 positions matching TRBD1. V lost 2 bases to trimming and J lost 10 bases; unmatched junction nucleotides: 24. Germline CDR1 reads MNHEY; CDR2 reads SVGEGT. The CDR3 sequence is 19 residues long.

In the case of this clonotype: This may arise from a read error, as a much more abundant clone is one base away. The CDR3 sequence: CASSQDQIYGHTF. The CDR3 nucleotides are TGTGCCAGCAGCCAAGACCAAATTTATGGCCACACCTTC. The rearrangement joins TRBV3-1 to TRBJ1-2; unclear D gene. CDR3 length: 13 amino acids. From germline, CDR1 is LGHDT and CDR2 YNNKEL (reference sequence).

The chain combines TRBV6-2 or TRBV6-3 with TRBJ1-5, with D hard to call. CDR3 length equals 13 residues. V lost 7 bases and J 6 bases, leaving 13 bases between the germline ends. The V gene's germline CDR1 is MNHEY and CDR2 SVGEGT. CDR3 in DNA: TGTGCCAGCATGAGGGCAGGAGCTCAGCCCCAGCATTTT. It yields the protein CASMRAGAQPQHF.

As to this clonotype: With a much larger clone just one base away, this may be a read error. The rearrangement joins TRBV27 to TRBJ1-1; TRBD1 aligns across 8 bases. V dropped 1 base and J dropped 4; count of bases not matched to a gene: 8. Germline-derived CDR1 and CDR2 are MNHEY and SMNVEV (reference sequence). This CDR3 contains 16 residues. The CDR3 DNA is TGTGCCAGCAGTTTATTAGGACAGGGCTCGAGCACTGAAGCTTTCTTT. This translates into CASSLLGQGSSTEAFF.

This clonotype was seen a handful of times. Here the CDR3 DNA reads TGCGCCAGCAGCGAGAGCACGGTAAATGAGCAGTTCTTC. Amino acids: CASSESTVNEQFF. The chain links TRBV4-3 to TRBJ2-1; D not certain. Trimming cost V 5 bases and J 7 bases, with 12 bases left between them. There are 13 residues in the CDR3. Germline V gives CDR1 LGHNA, CDR2 YSLEER.

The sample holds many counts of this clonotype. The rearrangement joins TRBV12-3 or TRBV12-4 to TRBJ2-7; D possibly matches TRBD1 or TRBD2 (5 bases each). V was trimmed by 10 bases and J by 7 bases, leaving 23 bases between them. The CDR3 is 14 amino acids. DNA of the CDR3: TGTGCCATCGGGGCAGCTCCTGGATTCGGGGAGCAGTACTTC. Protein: CAIGAAPGFGEQYF.

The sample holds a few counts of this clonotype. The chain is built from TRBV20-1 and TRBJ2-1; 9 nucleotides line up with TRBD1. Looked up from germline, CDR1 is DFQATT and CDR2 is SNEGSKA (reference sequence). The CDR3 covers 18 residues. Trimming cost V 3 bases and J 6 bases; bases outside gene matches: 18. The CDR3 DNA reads TGCAGTGCTAGCCCAGACCGCAGCGGGACAGGGAACGGCAATGAGCAGTTCTTC. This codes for CSASPDRSGTGNGNEQFF.

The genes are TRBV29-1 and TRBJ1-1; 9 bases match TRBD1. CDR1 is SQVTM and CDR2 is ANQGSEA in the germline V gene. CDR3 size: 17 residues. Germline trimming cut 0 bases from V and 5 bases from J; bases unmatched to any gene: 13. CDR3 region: CSVEDLGQGRRGTEAFF. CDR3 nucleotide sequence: TGCAGCGTTGAAGACTTGGGACAGGGACGGAGAGGAACTGAAGCTTTCTTT. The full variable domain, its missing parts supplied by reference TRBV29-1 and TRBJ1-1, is SAVISQKPSRDICQRGTSLTIQCQVDSQVTMMFWYRQQPGQSLTLIATANQGSEATYESGFVIDKFPISRPNLTFSTLTVSNMSPEDSSIYLCSVEDLGQGRRGTEAFFGQGTRLTVV.

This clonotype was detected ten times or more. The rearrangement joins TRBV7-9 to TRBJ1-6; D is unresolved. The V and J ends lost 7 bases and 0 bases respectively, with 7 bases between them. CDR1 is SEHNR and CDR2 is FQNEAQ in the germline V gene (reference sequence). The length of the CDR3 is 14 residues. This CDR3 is CASTSSSYNSPLHF. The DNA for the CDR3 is TGTGCCAGCACCTCCAGCTCCTATAATTCACCCCTCCACTTT.

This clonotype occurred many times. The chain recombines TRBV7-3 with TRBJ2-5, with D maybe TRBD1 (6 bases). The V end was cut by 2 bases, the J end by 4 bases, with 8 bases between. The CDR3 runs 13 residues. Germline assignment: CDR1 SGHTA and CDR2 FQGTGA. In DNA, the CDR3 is TGTGCCAGCAGCTTACTGGGGGCAGAGACCCAGTACTTC. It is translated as CASSLLGAETQYF.

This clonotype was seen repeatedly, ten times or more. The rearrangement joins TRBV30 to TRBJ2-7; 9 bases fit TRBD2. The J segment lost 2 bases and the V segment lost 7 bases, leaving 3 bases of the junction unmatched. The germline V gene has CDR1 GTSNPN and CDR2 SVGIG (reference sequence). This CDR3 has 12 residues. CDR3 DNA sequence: TGTGCCTTACTAGCGGGCACCTACGAGCAGTACTTC. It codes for CALLAGTYEQYF.

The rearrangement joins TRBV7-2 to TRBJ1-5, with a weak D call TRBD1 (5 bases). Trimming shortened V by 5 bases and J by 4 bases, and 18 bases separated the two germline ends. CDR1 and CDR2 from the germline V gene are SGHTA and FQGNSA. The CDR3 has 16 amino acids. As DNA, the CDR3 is TGTGCCAGCAGCCTACACCAAGGGGCTGTGAATCAGCCCCAGCATTTT. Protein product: CASSLHQGAVNQPQHF.

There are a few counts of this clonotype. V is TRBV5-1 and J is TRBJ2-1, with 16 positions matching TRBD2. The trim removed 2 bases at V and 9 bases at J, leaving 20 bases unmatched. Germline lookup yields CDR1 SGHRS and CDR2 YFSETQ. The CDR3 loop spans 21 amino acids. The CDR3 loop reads CASSFEAGTSGRAPKLGEQFF. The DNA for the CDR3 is TGCGCCAGCAGCTTCGAGGCCGGGACTAGCGGGAGGGCCCCGAAGTTAGGTGAGCAGTTCTTC.

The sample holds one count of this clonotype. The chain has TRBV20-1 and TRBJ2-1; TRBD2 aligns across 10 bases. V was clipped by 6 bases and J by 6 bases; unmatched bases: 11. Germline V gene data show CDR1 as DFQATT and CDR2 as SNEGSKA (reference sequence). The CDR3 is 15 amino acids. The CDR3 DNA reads TGCAGTGCAGAAATCGGGACTAGCGATATCAATGAGCAGTTCTTC. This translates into CSAEIGTSDINEQFF.

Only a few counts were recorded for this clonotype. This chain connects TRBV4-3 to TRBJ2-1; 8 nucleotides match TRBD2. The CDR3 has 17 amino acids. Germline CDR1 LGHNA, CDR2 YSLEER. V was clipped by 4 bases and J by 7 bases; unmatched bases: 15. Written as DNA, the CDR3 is TGCGCCAGCAGCCGCCCCCTCCTAACGGGGGGGCGGAATGAGCAGTTCTTC. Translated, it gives CASSRPLLTGGRNEQFF.

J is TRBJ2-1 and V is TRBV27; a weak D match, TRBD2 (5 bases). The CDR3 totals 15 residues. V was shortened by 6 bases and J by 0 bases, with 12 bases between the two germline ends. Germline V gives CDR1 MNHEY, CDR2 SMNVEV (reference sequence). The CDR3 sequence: CASRRTGSSYNEQFF. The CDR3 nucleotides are TGTGCCAGCAGGCGAACGGGGAGCTCCTACAATGAGCAGTTCTTC.

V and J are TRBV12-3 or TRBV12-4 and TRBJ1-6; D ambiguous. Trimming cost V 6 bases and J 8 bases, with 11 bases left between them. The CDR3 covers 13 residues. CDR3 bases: TGTGCCAGCAGGTCCAATCCAGATTCACCCCTCCACTTT. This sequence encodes CASRSNPDSPLHF.

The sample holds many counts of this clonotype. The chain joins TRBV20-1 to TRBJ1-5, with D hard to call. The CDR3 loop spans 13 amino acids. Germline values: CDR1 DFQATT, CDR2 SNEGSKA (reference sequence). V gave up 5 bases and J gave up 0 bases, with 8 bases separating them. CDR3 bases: TGCAGTGCTTTCAGGAATAGCAATCAGCCCCAGCATTTT. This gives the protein CSAFRNSNQPQHF.

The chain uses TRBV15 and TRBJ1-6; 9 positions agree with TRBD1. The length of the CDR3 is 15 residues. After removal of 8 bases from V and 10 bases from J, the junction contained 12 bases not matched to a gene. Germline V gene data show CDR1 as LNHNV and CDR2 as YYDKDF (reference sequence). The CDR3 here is CATSGNAGQGSPLHF. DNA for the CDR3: TGTGCCACCTCGGGGAATGCGGGACAGGGATCACCCCTCCACTTT.

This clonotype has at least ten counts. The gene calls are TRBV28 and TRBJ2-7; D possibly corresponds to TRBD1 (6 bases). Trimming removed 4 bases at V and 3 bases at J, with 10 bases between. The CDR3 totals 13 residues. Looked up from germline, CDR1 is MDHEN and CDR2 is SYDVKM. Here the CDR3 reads CASSSGQLYEQYF. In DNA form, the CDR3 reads TGTGCCAGCAGTTCCGGACAGCTCTACGAGCAGTACTTC.